These 10 T cell receptor beta chains share one sample of origin, sequenced in a study of cytomegalovirus exposure and HLA in healthy donors. 60 Vbeta and 13 Jbeta primers were used in PCR. Produced via immunoSEQ multiplex PCR; TCRdb's table is partial and in-frame only. The data show roughly 100,000 clones, more than 75% seen once. Sequenced material: PBMCs. These receptor sequences come from a woman in her late teens or twenties in good health and CMV-seropositive.

Regarding this clone: A far larger clone is one nucleotide away, so this likely arose from a read error. This chain links TRBV6-5 with TRBJ1-2; 9 nucleotides align to TRBD1. This CDR3 has 14 amino acids. The V and J ends lost 8 bases and 4 bases, in that order; junction bases with no gene match: 8. Looked up from germline, CDR1 is MNHEY and CDR2 is SVGAGI. For the CDR3, the DNA is TGTGCCAGCCTTCCGGGACAGGGCTCCTATGGCTACACCTTC. Protein product: CASLPGQGSYGYTF.

In regard to this clone: The junction departs from germline at one end; a sequencing error may be responsible. The CDR3 DNA sequence: TGTGCTAGTGGTCCCACCATGGTAGAAGAGAACCAGTACTTC. Protein: CASGPTMVEENQYF. This chain connects TRBV12-5 to TRBJ2-5; D gene unclear. This CDR3 has 14 residues. The germline CDR1 and CDR2 sequences are LGHNT and FRNRAP.

V is TRBV2 and J is TRBJ1-5; 9 nucleotides line up with TRBD1. The germline V gene encodes CDR1 SNHLY and CDR2 FYNNEI. J was trimmed by 6 bases and V by 6 bases; bases with no gene match: 3. The CDR3 extends over 13 amino acids. CDR3 sequence (DNA): TGTGCCAGCAGCGGGACAGGGAGTCAGCCCCAGCATTTT. Translated, it gives CASSGTGSQPQHF.

The chain has TRBV7-8 and TRBJ2-2, with TRBD1 matching over 7 bases. CDR1 and CDR2 (germline): SGHVS, FQNEAQ. The CDR3 has 13 amino acids. The ends lost 4 bases at V and 8 bases at J; junction bases unmatched: 4. The CDR3 nucleotides read TGTGCCAGCAGCTCGGACAGGTGGGGGGAGCTGTTTTTT. As protein: CASSSDRWGELFF.

The CDR3 DNA is TGTGCCAGCAGCCTGGGACTAGCGGGAGCGTCAGATACGCAGTATTTT. It is translated as CASSLGLAGASDTQYF. The chain is built from TRBV6-6 and TRBJ2-3; 14 bases are shared with TRBD2. CDR3 length: 16 amino acids. Germline CDR1 and CDR2: MNHNY and SVGAGI (reference sequence). The V and J ends lost 6 bases and 4 bases, in that order; junction bases with no gene match: 6.

This chain uses TRBV4-2 with TRBJ1-5, with TRBD1 matching over 7 bases. The germline V gene encodes CDR1 LGHNA and CDR2 YNFKEQ. V trimming: 2 bases; J trimming: 5 bases; junction bases outside the gene matches: 6. This CDR3 has 15 residues. The CDR3 protein is CASSQQQGIDQPQHF. The CDR3 bases are TGTGCCAGCAGCCAACAACAGGGGATTGATCAGCCCCAGCATTTT.

This clone was found a few times. The chain uses TRBV7-8 and TRBJ2-4; 8 bases line up with TRBD1. The J segment lost 6 bases and the V segment lost 2 bases, leaving 6 bases of the junction unmatched. Germline-derived CDR1 and CDR2 are SGHVS and FQNEAQ. The CDR3 runs 15 residues. The CDR3 bases are TGTGCCAGCAGCTTACAGGGGGCTGGTGGAAACATTCAGTACTTC. This codes for CASSLQGAGGNIQYF.

The chain carries TRBV7-6 and TRBJ2-5, with 12 bases identical to TRBD2. The trim removed 5 bases at V and 2 bases at J, leaving 6 bases unmatched. CDR3 length equals 16 residues. Germline V gene sequence: CDR1 SGHVS, CDR2 FNYEAQ. The CDR3 region is CASSGGLAGLQETQYF. DNA of the CDR3: TGTGCCAGCAGCGGGGGACTAGCGGGCCTGCAAGAGACCCAGTACTTC.

The chain couples TRBV13 to TRBJ2-7; D is undetermined. Trimming pared 1 base from V and 0 bases from J, leaving 10 bases between. The length of the CDR3 is 15 residues. The germline gives CDR1 PRHDT, CDR2 FYEKMQ (reference sequence). The CDR3 protein is CASSLEGRSSYEQYF. In DNA, the CDR3 is TGTGCCAGCAGCTTAGAAGGCCGGAGCTCCTACGAGCAGTACTTC.

This chain links TRBV11-2 with TRBJ1-1; 12 bases agree with TRBD1. This CDR3 is built from 14 residues. Looked up from germline, CDR1 is SGHAT and CDR2 is FQNNGV. J lost 7 bases, V lost 5 bases, and 5 bases had no gene match. The CDR3 nucleotides read TGTGCCAGCAGCCCGGGACAGGGGGCTTTTGAAGCTTTCTTT. It yields the protein CASSPGQGAFEAFF.